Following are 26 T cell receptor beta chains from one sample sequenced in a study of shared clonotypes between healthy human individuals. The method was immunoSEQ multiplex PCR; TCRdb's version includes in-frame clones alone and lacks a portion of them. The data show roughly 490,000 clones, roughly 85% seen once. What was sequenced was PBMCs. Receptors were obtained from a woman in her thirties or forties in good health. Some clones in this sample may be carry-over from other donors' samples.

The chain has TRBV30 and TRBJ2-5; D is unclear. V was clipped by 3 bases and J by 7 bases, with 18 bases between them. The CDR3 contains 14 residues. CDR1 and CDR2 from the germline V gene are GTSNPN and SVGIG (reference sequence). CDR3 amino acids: CAWSPDHQEGTQYF. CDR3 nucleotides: TGTGCCTGGAGCCCGGATCACCAAGAAGGGACCCAGTACTTC.

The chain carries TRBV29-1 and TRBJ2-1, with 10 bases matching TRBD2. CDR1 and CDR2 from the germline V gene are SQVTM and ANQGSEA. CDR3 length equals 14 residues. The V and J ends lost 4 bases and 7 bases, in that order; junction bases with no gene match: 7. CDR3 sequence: CSVGSSGSRNEQFF. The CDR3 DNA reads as TGCAGCGTTGGTTCTAGCGGGAGTAGAAATGAGCAGTTCTTC.

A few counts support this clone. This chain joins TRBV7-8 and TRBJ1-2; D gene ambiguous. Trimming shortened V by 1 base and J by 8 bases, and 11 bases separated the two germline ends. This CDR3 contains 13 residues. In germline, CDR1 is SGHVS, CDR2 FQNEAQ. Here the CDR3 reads CASSLVSSGGYTF. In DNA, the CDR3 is TGTGCCAGCAGCTTAGTTTCTAGTGGAGGCTACACCTTC.

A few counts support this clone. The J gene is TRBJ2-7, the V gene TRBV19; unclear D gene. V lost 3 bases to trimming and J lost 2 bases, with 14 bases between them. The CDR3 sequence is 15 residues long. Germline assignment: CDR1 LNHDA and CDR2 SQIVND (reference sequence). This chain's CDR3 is CASSIWPTQPYEQYF. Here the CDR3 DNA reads TGTGCCAGTAGTATCTGGCCAACCCAGCCCTACGAGCAGTACTTC.

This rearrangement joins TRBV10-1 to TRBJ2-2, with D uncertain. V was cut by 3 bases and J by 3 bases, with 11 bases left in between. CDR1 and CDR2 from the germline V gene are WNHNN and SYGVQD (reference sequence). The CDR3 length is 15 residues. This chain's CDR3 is CASSDPGWDTGELFF. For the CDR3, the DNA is TGCGCCAGCAGTGATCCTGGGTGGGACACCGGGGAGCTGTTTTTT.

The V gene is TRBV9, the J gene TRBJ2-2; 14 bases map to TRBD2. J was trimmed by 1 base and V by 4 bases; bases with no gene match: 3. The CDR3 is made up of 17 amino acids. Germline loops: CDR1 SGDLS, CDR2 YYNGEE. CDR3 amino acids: CASSFGTSGGNTGELFF. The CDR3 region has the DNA TGTGCCAGCAGCTTCGGGACTAGCGGGGGGAACACCGGGGAGCTGTTTTTT.

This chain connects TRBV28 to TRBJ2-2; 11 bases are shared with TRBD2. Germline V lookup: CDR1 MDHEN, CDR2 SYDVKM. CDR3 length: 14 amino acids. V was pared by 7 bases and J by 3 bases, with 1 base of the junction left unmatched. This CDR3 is CASKGLADTGELFF. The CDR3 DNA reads TGTGCCAGCAAGGGACTAGCGGACACCGGGGAGCTGTTTTTT.

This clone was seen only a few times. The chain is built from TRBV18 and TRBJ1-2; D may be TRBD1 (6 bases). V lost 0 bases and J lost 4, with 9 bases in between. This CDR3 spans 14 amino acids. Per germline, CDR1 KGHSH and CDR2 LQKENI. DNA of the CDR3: TGTGCCAGCTCACCACCGAGGACAGTCTATGGCTACACCTTC. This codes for CASSPPRTVYGYTF.

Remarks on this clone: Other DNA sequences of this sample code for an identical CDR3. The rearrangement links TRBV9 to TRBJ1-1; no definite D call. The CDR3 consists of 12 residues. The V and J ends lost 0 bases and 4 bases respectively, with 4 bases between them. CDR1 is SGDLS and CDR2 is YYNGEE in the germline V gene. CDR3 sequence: CASSVGGTEAFF. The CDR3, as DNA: TGTGCCAGCAGCGTAGGGGGCACTGAAGCTTTCTTT.

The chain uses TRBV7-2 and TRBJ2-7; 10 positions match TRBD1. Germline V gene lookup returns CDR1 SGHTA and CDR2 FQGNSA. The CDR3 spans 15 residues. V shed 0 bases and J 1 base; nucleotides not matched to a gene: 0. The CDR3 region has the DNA TGTGCCAGCAGCTTAGCGGGACAGGGGTCCTACGAGCAGTACTTC. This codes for CASSLAGQGSYEQYF. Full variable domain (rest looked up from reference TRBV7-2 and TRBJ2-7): GAGVSQSPSNKVTEKGKDVELRCDPISGHTALYWYRQSLGQGLEFLIYFQGNSAPDKSGLPSDRFSAERTGGSVSTLTIQRTQQEDSAVYLCASSLAGQGSYEQYFGPGTRLTVT.

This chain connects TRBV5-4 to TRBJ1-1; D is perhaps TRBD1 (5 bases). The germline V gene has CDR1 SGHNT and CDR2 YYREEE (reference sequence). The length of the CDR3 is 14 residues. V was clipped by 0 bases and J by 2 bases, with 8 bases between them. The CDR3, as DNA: TGTGCCAGCAGCTTGGCCAGGGAAAACACTGAAGCTTTCTTT. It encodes CASSLARENTEAFF.

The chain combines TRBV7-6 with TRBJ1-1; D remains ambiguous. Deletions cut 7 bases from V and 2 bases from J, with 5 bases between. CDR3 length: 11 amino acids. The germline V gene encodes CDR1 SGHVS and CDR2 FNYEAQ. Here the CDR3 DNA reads TGTGCCAGCACCTCAAACACTGAAGCTTTCTTT. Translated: CASTSNTEAFF.

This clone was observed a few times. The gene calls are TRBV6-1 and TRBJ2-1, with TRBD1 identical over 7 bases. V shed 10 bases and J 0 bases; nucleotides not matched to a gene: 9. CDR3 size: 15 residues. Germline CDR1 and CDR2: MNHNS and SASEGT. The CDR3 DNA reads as TGTGCCACCCAACAGGGGCCGAGCTCCTACAATGAGCAGTTCTTC. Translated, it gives CATQQGPSSYNEQFF.

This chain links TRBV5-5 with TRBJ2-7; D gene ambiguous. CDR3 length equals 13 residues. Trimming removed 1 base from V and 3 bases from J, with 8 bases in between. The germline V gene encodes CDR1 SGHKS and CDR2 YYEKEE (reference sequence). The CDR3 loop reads CASSLNLLYEQYF. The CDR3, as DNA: TGTGCCAGCAGCTTGAATCTCCTCTACGAGCAGTACTTC.

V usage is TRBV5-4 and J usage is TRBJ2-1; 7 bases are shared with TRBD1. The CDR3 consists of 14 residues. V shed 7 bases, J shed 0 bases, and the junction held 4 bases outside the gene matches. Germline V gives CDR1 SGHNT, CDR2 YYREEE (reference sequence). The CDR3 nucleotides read TGTGCCAGCGGGGGACAGAGCTCCTACAATGAGCAGTTCTTC. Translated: CASGGQSSYNEQFF.

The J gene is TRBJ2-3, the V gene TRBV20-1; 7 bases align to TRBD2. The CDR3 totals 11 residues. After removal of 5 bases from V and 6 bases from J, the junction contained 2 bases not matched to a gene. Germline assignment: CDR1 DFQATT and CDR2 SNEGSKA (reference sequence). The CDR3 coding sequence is TGCAGTGCTGGCGGGGGTGATACGCAGTATTTT. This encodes CSAGGGDTQYF.

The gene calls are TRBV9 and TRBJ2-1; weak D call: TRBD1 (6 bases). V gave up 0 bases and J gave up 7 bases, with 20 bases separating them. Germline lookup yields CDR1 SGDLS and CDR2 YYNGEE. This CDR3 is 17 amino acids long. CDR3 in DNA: TGTGCCAGCAGCGTAGGTGGTTTTAGGGGGAGCCTGAATGAGCAGTTCTTC. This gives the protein CASSVGGFRGSLNEQFF.

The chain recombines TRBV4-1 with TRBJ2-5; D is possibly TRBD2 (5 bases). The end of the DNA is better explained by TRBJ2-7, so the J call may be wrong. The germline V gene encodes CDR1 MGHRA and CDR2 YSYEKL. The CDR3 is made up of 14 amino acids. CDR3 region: CASSQLPGTYEQYF. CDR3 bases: TGCGCCAGCAGCCAACTTCCCGGGACCTACGAGCAGTACTTC.

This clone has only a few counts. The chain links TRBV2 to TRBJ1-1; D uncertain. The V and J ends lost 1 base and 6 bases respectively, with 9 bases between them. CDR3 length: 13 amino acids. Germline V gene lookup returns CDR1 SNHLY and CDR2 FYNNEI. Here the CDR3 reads CASSEGLGAEAFF. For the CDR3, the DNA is TGTGCCAGCAGTGAAGGGCTTGGCGCTGAAGCTTTCTTT.

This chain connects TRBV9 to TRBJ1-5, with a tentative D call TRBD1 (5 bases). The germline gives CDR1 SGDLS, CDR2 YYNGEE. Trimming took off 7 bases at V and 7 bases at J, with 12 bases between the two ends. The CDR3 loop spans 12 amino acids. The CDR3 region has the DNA TGTGCCAGCGGGGGGGGAGTGCAGCCCCAGCATTTT. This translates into CASGGGVQPQHF.

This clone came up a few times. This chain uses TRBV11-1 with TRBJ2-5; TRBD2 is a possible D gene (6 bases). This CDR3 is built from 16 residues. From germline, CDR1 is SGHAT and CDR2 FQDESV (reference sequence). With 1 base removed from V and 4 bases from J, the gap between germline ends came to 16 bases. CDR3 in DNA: TGTGCCAGCAGCTTAGTTGGCGGGATACCCTCAGAGACCCAGTACTTC. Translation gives CASSLVGGIPSETQYF.

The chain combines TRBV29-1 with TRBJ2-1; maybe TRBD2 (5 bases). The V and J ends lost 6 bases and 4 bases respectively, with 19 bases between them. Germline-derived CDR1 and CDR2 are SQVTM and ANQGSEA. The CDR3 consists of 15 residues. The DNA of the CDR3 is TGCAGCGTCGACGAGGGCAGCAAGCTTTACAATGAGCAGTTCTTC. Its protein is CSVDEGSKLYNEQFF.

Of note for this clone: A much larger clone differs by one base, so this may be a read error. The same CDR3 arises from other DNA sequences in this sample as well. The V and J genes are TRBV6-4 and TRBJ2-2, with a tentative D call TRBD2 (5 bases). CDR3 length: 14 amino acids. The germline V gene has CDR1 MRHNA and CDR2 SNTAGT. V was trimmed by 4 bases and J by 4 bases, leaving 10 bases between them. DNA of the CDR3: TGTGCCAGCAGTGCACCGGGATCCACCGGGGAGCTGTTTTTT. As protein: CASSAPGSTGELFF.

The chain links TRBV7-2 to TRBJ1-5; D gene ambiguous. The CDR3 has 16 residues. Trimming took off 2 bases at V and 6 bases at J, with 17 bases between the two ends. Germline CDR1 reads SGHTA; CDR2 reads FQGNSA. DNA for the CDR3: TGTGCCAGCAGCTTACGACATGCGGAAGAAACTCAGCCCCAGCATTTT. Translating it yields CASSLRHAEETQPQHF.

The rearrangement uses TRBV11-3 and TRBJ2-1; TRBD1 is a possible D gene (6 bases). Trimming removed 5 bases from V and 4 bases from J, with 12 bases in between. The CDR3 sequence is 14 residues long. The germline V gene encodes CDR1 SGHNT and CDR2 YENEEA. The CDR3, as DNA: TGTGCCAGCAGCGAAGGACAGCAATACAATGAGCAGTTCTTC. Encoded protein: CASSEGQQYNEQFF.

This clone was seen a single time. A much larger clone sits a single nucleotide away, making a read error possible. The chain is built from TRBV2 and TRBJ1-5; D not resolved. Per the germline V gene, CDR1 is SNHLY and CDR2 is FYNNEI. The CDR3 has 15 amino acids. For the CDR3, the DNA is TGTGCCAGAAGTGGCCTGTTAGTAAGCAATCAGCCCCAGCATTTT. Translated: CARSGLLVSNQPQHF.